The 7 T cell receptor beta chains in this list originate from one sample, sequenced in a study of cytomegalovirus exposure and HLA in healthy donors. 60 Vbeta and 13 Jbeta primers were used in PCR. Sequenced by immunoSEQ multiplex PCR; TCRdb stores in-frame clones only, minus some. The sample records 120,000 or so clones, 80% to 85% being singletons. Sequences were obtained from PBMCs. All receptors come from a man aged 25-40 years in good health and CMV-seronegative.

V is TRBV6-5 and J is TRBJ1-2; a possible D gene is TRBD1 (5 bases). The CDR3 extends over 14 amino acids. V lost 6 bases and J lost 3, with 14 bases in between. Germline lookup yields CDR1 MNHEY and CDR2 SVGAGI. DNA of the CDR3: TGTGCCAGCAGCCCCGGGCGGGACTACTATGGCTACACCTTC. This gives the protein CASSPGRDYYGYTF.

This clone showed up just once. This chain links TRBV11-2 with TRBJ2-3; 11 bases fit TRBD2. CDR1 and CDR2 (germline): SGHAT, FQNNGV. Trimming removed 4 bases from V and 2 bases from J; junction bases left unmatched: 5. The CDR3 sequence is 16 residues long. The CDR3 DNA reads TGTGCCAGCAGCTGGGCTAGCGGGGGGCTCACAGATACGCAGTATTTT. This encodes CASSWASGGLTDTQYF.

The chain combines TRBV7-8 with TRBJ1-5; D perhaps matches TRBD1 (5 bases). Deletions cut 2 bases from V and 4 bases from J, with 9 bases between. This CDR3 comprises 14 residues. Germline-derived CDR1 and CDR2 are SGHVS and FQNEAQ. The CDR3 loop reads CASSLRGGNQPQHF. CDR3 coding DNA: TGTGCCAGCAGCTTAAGGGGCGGTAATCAGCCCCAGCATTTT.

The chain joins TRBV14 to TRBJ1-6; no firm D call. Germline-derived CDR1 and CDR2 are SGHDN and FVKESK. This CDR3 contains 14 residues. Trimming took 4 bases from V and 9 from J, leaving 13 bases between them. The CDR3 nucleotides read TGTGCCAGCAGCCCAACCCTCGGGATTTCACCCCTCCACTTT. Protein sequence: CASSPTLGISPLHF.

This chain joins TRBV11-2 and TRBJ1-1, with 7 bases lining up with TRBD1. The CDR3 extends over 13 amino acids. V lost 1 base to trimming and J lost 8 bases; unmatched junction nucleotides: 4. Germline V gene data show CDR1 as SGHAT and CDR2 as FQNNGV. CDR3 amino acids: CASSLVGTEEAFF. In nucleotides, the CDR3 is TGTGCCAGCAGCTTAGTTGGGACAGAAGAAGCTTTCTTT.

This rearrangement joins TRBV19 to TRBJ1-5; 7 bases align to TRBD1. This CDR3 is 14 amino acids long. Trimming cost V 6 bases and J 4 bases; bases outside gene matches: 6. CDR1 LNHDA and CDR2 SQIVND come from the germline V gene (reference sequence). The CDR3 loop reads CASSRQGQNQPQHF. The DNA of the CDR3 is TGTGCCAGTAGCCGACAGGGTCAGAATCAGCCCCAGCATTTT.

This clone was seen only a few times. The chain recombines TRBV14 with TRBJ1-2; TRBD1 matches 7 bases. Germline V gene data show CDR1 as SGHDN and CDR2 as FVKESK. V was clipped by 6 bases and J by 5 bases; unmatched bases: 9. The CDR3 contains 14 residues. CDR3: CASSQDRLTYGYTF. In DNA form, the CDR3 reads TGTGCCAGCAGTCAGGACAGGTTAACTTATGGCTACACCTTC.